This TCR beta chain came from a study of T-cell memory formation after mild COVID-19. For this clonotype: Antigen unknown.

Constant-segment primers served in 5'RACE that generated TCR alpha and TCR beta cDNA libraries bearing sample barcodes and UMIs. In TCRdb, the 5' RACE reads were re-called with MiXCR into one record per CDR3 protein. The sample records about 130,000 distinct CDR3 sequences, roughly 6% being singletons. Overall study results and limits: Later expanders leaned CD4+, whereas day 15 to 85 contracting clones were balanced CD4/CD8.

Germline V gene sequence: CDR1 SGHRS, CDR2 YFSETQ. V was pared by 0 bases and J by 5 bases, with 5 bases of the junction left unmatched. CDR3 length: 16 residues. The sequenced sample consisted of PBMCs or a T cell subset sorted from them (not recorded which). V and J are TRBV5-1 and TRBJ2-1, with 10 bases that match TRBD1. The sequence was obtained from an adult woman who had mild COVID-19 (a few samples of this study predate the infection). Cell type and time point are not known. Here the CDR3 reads CASSLGQGAMNNEQFF. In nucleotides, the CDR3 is TGCGCCAGCAGCTTGGGACAGGGGGCGATGAACAATGAGCAGTTCTTC.